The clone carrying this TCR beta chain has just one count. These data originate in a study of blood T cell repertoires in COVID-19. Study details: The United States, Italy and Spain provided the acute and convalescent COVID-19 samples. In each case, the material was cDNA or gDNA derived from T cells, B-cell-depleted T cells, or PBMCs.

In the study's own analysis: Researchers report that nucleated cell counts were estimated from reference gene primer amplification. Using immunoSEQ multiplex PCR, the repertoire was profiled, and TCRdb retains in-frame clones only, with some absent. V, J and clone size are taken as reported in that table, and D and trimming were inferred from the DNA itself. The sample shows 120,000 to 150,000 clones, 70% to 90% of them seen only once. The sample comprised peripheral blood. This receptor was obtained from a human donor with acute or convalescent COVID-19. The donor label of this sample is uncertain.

CDR3: CASSPGLAGLNEQFF. As DNA, the CDR3 is TGTGCCAGCAGCCCGGGACTAGCGGGTTTAAATGAGCAGTTCTTC. The V call is TRBV5-4, the J call TRBJ2-1, with 12 bases matching TRBD2. With V trimmed by 4 bases and J by 7 bases, 6 bases remained unmatched. In germline, CDR1 is SGHNT, CDR2 YYREEE (reference sequence). The CDR3 covers 15 residues.